Listed here are 10 T cell receptor beta chains from one sample, sequenced in a study of T cell responses to AZD1222 COVID-19 vaccine. Generated by immunoSEQ multiplex PCR, the TCRdb table keeps only in-frame clones and is missing some. The table lists around 140,000 clones, 85% to 95% of them singletons. Material: peripheral blood, obtained on day 0 of AZD1222 vaccination. Receptors originate from an adult in good health.

This chain joins TRBV19 and TRBJ1-1; D remains unclear. CDR1 and CDR2 from the germline V gene are LNHDA and SQIVND (reference sequence). Trimming stripped 1 base from V and 5 bases from J, with 11 bases between. This CDR3 comprises 14 residues. CDR3 in amino acids: CASSIARGKTEAFF. CDR3 nucleotides: TGTGCCAGTAGTATAGCCCGGGGTAAGACTGAAGCTTTCTTT.

The chain employs TRBV5-1 and TRBJ1-6; the match to TRBD1 covers 8 bases. This CDR3 has 15 residues. V dropped 4 bases and J dropped 5; count of bases not matched to a gene: 5. Germline V gene data show CDR1 as SGHRS and CDR2 as YFSETQ. The CDR3: CASSEQGENNSPLHF. In DNA form, the CDR3 reads TGCGCCAGCAGCGAACAGGGGGAAAATAATTCACCCCTCCACTTT.

The CDR3 DNA reads as TGTGCCTGGACTATACCCCCGGGGCCAGATACGCAGTATTTT. Protein sequence: CAWTIPPGPDTQYF. This chain links TRBV30 with TRBJ2-3; the D call may be TRBD1 or TRBD2 (5 bases each). Trimming cost V 4 bases and J 4 bases, with 15 bases left between them. The CDR3 runs 14 residues. Germline V gene lookup returns CDR1 GTSNPN and CDR2 SVGIG (reference sequence).

This chain's CDR3 is CASSPLTGENSPLHF. The CDR3 nucleotides are TGCGCCAGCAGCCCACTGACAGGCGAGAATTCACCCCTCCACTTT. The V gene is TRBV5-1, the J gene TRBJ1-6, with D maybe TRBD1 (6 bases). Trimming shortened V by 4 bases and J by 7 bases, and 15 bases separated the two germline ends. The CDR3 has 15 residues. Germline CDR1 SGHRS, CDR2 YFSETQ.

The V and J genes are TRBV3-1 (or the pseudogene TRBV3-2) and TRBJ1-2; 8 positions agree with TRBD1. The V gene's germline CDR1 is LGHDT and CDR2 YNNKEL (reference sequence). The CDR3 contains 16 residues. Unmatched junction bases numbered 9, after V lost 2 bases and J lost 4 bases. CDR3 protein: CASSQTTGVLGYGYTF. In nucleotides, the CDR3 is TGTGCCAGCAGCCAAACGACAGGGGTGCTCGGCTATGGCTACACCTTC.

The gene calls are TRBV5-1 and TRBJ1-4, with D perhaps matching TRBD1 (5 bases). The CDR3 sequence is 15 residues long. From germline, CDR1 is SGHRS and CDR2 YFSETQ. V was pared by 0 bases and J by 5 bases, with 11 bases between. The CDR3 spells CASSLGQSLNEKLFF. The CDR3, as DNA: TGCGCCAGCAGCTTGGGACAGAGCCTAAATGAAAAACTGTTTTTT.

The rearrangement joins TRBV11-2 to TRBJ2-5, with 11 bases aligning to TRBD2. V lost 5 bases to trimming and J lost 4 bases; unmatched junction nucleotides: 3. This CDR3 has 14 residues. CDR1 SGHAT and CDR2 FQNNGV come from the germline V gene. The CDR3 region has the DNA TGTGCCAGCAGCGAGCTAGCGGGGGGAGAGACCCAGTACTTC. Amino acids: CASSELAGGETQYF.

This chain links TRBV5-6 with TRBJ1-3; D is unresolved. The CDR3 is 15 amino acids. Trimming took off 0 bases at V and 2 bases at J, with 9 bases between the two ends. Germline values: CDR1 SGHDT, CDR2 YYEEEE. In DNA, the CDR3 is TGTGCCAGCAGCTTGGAGACCGGTCCTGGAAACACCATATATTTT. This encodes CASSLETGPGNTIYF.

V is TRBV19 and J is TRBJ1-5, with D perhaps TRBD1 (5 bases). Germline CDR1 and CDR2: LNHDA and SQIVND (reference sequence). Between the trimmed V and J ends, which lost 8 bases and 0 bases, there was a span of 8 bases. The CDR3 covers 13 residues. CDR3 protein: CASGDSSNQPQHF. DNA for the CDR3: TGTGCCAGTGGGGACTCTAGCAATCAGCCCCAGCATTTT.

This clone occurred once. J is TRBJ1-5 and V is TRBV28; 7 positions match TRBD1. This CDR3 spans 15 amino acids. The germline CDR1 and CDR2 sequences are MDHEN and SYDVKM. The junction had 3 bases not matched to a gene; V was cut back by 3 bases and J by 1 base. The CDR3 sequence is CASSLADRSNQPQHF. CDR3 in DNA: TGTGCCAGCAGTTTGGCGGACAGGAGCAATCAGCCCCAGCATTTT.